This entry describes one T cell receptor (beta chain). This sample was taken from a study of blood T cell repertoires in COVID-19. The overall study: There were acute and convalescent COVID-19 samples, and they came from the United States, Italy and Spain.

Original analysis: Estimates of nucleated cell counts were drawn from the amplification of reference gene primers. TCRdb's copy holds only in-frame clones and misses some; the assay was immunoSEQ multiplex PCR. That table supplies the V and J calls and clone size; D and trimming were determined from the DNA. This sample yields over 150,000 clones, of which approximately 80% are seen a single time; 12% belongs to the top ten. Residents of over 20 US areas, aged roughly 18 to 95 years, made up the participants. The study assigned cohorts using participant-reported clinical history. The ends lost 4 bases at V and 0 bases at J; junction bases unmatched: 6. The CDR3 runs 15 residues. Germline V gene sequence: CDR1 SGHTS, CDR2 YDEGEE.

This receptor was obtained from a man in his forties who had recovered from COVID-19. This chain connects TRBV5-8 to TRBJ1-1, with 7 bases lining up with TRBD1. The sample comprised PBMCs or T cells enriched from blood (not recorded which). CDR3 sequence (DNA): TGTGCCAGCAGCAGAGGGGGGACAGTGAACACTGAAGCTTTCTTT. Protein: CASSRGGTVNTEAFF.